The 5 T cell receptor beta chains listed next were all sequenced from one sample in a study of naive and memory T cell subsets (dated by TCRdb to 2016 to 2017). Library preparation was by UMI-ligation and nested PCR. Sequenced using an Illumina MiSeq. To cover both TRBC1 and TRBC2, the beta constant-region primer consisted of an equimolar mix of two oligonucleotides. The public reads were reanalyzed by TCRdb: fastp trimming at Q25, MiXCR alignment, in-frame beta chains only. Rows with one shared CDR3 protein collapse into an entry with the most common genes and DNA. The sample table lists approximately 140,000 distinct CDR3 sequences, about a sixth of them with a count of one. Together, the top ten hold more than 0.13% of the sample. Sequencing was done on a sample of naive CD4+ T cells from blood. The sample's cell subset or site label, in plain terms: naive T cells, CD45RA high CD27+. These receptors originate from a human donor in good health.

This clonotype was seen only a few times. The chain employs TRBV7-9 and TRBJ2-3; 14 bases agree with TRBD2. The CDR3 consists of 18 residues. V lost 4 bases, J lost 4 bases, and 10 bases stayed unmatched. Germline assignment: CDR1 SEHNR and CDR2 FQNEAQ (reference sequence). This CDR3 is CASSSSGGLAGVSDTQYF. For the CDR3, the DNA is TGTGCCAGCAGCTCAAGTGGGGGACTAGCGGGAGTGTCAGATACGCAGTATTTT.

This rearrangement joins TRBV20-1 to TRBJ2-7; tentative D call: TRBD2 (6 bases). The germline CDR1 and CDR2 sequences are DFQATT and SNEGSKA (reference sequence). The CDR3 is made up of 14 amino acids. Trimming removed 1 base from V and 6 bases from J, with 16 bases in between. The CDR3: CSARVGGPNSEQYF. The CDR3 coding sequence is TGCAGTGCTAGAGTAGGAGGGCCAAATTCCGAGCAGTACTTC.

This chain connects TRBV7-2 to TRBJ2-1, with TRBD2 as a possible D gene (7 bases). The CDR3 is made up of 16 amino acids. Germline CDR1 SGHTA, CDR2 FQGNSA. V was shortened by 1 base and J by 0 bases, with 10 bases between the two germline ends. As DNA, the CDR3 is TGTGCCAGCAGCTTAGAGGGGGGGCTCTCCTACAATGAGCAGTTCTTC. Its translation is CASSLEGGLSYNEQFF.

This clonotype came up a few times. The chain employs TRBV29-1 and TRBJ1-1; TRBD1 might be the D (5 bases). The germline CDR1 and CDR2 sequences are SQVTM and ANQGSEA. Deletions cut 5 bases from V and 4 bases from J, with 11 bases between. The CDR3 totals 12 residues. CDR3 sequence reads: CSVYSGGTEAFF. CDR3 DNA: TGCAGCGTTTATTCGGGGGGCACTGAAGCTTTCTTT.

This clonotype showed up just a few times. CDR3 sequence: CSAAQGSSYNEQFF. In DNA, the CDR3 is TGCAGTGCTGCCCAGGGGTCATCCTACAATGAGCAGTTCTTC. J is TRBJ2-1 and V is TRBV20-1, with D perhaps TRBD1 (6 bases). Germline lookup yields CDR1 DFQATT and CDR2 SNEGSKA (reference sequence). Trimming took off 5 bases at V and 1 base at J, with 12 bases between the two ends. This CDR3 region has 14 residues.